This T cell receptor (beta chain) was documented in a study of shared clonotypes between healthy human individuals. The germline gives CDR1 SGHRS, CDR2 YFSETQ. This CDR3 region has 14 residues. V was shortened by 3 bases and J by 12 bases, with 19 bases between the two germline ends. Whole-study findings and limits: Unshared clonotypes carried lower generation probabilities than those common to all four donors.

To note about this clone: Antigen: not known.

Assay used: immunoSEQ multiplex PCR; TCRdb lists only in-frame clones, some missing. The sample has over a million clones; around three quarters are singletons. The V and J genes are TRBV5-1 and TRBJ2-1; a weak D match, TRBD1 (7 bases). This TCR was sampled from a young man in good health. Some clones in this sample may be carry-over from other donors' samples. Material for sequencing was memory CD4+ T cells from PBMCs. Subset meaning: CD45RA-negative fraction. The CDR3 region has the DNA TGCGCCAGCAGCTCCCAGGGGGGTGAGGGGGCGCAGTTCTTC. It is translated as CASSSQGGEGAQFF.